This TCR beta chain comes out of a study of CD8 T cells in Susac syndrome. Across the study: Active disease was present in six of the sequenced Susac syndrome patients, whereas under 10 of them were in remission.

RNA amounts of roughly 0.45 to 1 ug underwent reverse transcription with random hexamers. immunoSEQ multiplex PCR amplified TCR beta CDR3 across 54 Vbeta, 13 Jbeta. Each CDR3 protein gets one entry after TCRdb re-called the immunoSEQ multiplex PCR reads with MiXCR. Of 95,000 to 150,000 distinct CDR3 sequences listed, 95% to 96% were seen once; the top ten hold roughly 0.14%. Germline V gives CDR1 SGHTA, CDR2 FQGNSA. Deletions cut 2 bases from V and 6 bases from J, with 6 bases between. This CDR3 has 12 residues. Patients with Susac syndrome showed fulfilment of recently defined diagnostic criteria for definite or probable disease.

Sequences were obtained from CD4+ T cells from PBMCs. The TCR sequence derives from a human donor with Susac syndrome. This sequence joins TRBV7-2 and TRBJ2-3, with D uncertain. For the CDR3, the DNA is TGTGCCAGCAGCTTAAGATTTGATACGCAGTATTTT. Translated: CASSLRFDTQYF.